A selection of T cell receptor beta chains follows, all from one sample in a study of T cells in Graves' hyperthyroidism and ophthalmopathy. Using its own MiXCR run on the multiplex PCR reads, TCRdb lists one record per CDR3 protein. The table includes some 650,000 distinct CDR3 sequences, 16% detected once. Sample: blood. These receptors originate from a woman aged 40 to 50 with Graves' ophthalmopathy. Each CDR3 is given with its conserved first and last residue. D genes are given only for firm matches. Clone size is given for some rows only: seen once, a few or many times, or a class if the clone is expanded.

j_call d_call v_call clone_size cdr3_length cdr3_nt cdr3_aa
TRBJ2-7 TRBD2 TRBV24-1 few 19 TGTGCCACCAGTGATTCGAAAAGGACTAGCGGGAAAGGAGGCTACGAGCAGTACTTC CATSDSKRTSGKGGYEQYF
TRBJ1-5 . TRBV3-1 . 16 TGTGCCAGCAACCCAACGGGGGGAATAAGCACAGATACGCAGCATTTT CASNPTGGISTDTQHF
TRBJ2-1 TRBD2 TRBV3-1 few 20 TGTGCCAGCAGCCAAGTGGAGTGGACTAGCGGGAGCACTAGCTACAATGAGCAGTTCTTC CASSQVEWTSGSTSYNEQFF
TRBJ1-2 . TRBV20-1 many 13 TGCAGTGCTAGTGGGGGGGACGGTGTAGGCTACACCTTC CSASGGDGVGYTF
TRBJ2-7 TRBD1 TRBV11-2 once 17 TGTGCCAGCAGCTCCCAAGGGGGACAGGGGGCGATGGACGAGCAGTACTTC CASSSQGGQGAMDEQYF
TRBJ2-7 . TRBV12-3/TRBV12-4 many 13 TGTGCCAGCAGTTTAGACGGGAACTACGAGCAGTACTTC CASSLDGNYEQYF
TRBJ2-3 . TRBV3-1 many 12 TGTGCCAGCAGCCATGAAACAGATACGCAGTATTTT CASSHETDTQYF
TRBJ2-7 . TRBV6-5 . 14 TGTGCCAGCAGTTACTCCGGGGGAATATATGAGCAGTACTTC CASSYSGGIYEQYF
TRBJ2-1 TRBD2 TRBV20-1 many 14 TGCAGTGCCCGGCCGGGACTAGACTACAATGAGCAGTTCTTC CSARPGLDYNEQFF
TRBJ2-1 . TRBV10-3 few 16 TGTGCCATCAGTGAGTCTGGCCGGGTAGGGTACAATGAGCAGTTCTTC CAISESGRVGYNEQFF
TRBJ1-1 . TRBV19 . 15 TGTGCCAGTAGTATAAGACGGGGCCGGGCCACTGAAGCTTTCTTT CASSIRRGRATEAFF